This T cell receptor (beta chain) is from a study of T cell repertoires in cytomegalovirus infection. At the level of the study: Both CMV infection and a matching HLA type were indicated by public TCR beta signatures.

Study-wide points: HLA-C-restricted CMV-specific TCR beta clonotypes were dominant in the ex vivo response. Accumulated public TCR beta family frequency recognized individuals carrying CMV together with the relevant HLA.

Notes on this clonotype: Its antigen is undetermined.

Germline CDR1 reads SEHNR; CDR2 reads FQNEAQ (reference sequence). V was clipped by 3 bases and J by 3 bases, with 10 bases between them. The CDR3 has 14 amino acids. TCRdb fed the reads into MiXCR, producing one record per CDR3 protein. The sample includes some 680,000 distinct CDR3 sequences, 35% to 45% of them seen just once. The source material was PBMCs. The chain carries TRBV7-9 and TRBJ2-3; unclear D gene. The source of this sequence is a human donor in good health (CMV status not recorded). Some clones in this sample may be carry-over from other donors' samples. In DNA form, the CDR3 reads TGTGCCAGCAGCTTCTCATTGGGTACAGATACGCAGTATTTT. As protein: CASSFSLGTDTQYF. Full variable domain (outside the CDR3, taken from reference TRBV7-9 and TRBJ2-3): DTGVSQNPRHKITKRGQNVTFRCDPISEHNRLYWYRQTLGQGPEFLTYFQNEAQLEKSRLLSDRFSAERPKGSFSTLEIQRTEQGDSAMYLCASSFSLGTDTQYFGPGTRLTVL.